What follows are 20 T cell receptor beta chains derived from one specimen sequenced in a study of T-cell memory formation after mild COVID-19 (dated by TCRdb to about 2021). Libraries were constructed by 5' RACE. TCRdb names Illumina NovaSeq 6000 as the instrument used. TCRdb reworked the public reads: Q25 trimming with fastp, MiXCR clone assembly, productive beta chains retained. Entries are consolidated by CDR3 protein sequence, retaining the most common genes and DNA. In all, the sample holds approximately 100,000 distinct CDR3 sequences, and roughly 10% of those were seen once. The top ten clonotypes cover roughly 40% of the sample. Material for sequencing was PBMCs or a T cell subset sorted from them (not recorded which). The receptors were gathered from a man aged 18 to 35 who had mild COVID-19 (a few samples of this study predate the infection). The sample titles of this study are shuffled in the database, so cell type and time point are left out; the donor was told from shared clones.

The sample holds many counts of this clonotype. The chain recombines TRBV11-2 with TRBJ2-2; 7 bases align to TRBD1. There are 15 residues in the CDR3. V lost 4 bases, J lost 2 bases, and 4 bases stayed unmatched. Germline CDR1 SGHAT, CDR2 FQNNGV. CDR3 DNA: TGTGCCAGCAGCTCTGGGACAGACAACACCGGGGAGCTGTTTTTT. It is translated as CASSSGTDNTGELFF. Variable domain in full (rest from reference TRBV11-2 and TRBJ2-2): EAGVAQSPRYKIIEKRQSVAFWCNPISGHATLYWYQQILGQGPKLLIQFQNNGVVDDSQLPKDRFSAERLKGVDSTLKIQPAKLEDSAVYLCASSSGTDNTGELFFGEGSRLTVL.

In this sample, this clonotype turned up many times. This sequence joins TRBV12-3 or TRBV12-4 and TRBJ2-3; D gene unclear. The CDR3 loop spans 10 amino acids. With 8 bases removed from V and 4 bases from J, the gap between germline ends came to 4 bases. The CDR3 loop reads CASSADTQYF. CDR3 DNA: TGTGCCAGCTCAGCAGATACGCAGTATTTT.

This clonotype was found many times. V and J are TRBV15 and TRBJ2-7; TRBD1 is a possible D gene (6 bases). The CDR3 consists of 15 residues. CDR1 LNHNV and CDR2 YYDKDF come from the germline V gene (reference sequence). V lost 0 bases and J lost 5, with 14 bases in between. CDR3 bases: TGTGCCACCAGCAGAGATAAAACAGGGATTAACGAGCAGTACGTC. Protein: CATSRDKTGINEQYV.

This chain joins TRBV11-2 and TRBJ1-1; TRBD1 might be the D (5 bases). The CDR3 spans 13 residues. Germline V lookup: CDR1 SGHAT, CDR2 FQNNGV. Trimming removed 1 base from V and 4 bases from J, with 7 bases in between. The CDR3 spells CASSLAGTTEAFF. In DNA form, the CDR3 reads TGTGCCAGCAGCTTAGCAGGGACCACTGAAGCTTTCTTT.

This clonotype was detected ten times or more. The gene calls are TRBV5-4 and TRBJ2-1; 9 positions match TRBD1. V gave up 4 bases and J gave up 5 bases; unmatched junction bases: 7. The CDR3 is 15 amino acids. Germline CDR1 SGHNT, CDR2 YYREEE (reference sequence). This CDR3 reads CASSQRGTGNNEQFF. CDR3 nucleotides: TGTGCCAGCAGCCAGCGTGGGACAGGGAACAATGAGCAGTTCTTC.

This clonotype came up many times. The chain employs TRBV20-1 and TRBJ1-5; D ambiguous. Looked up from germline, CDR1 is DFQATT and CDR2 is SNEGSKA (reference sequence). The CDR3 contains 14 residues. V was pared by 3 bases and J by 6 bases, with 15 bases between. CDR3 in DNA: TGCAGTGCTAGGAGGAACGCATGGCCTCAGCCCCAGCATTTT. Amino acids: CSARRNAWPQPQHF.

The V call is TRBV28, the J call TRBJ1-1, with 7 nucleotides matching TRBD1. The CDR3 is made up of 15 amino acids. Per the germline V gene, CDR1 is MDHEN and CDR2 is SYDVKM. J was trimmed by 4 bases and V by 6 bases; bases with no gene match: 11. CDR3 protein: CASRFLTGSGTEAFF. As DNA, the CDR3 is TGTGCCAGCAGATTTTTGACAGGGTCCGGCACTGAAGCTTTCTTT.

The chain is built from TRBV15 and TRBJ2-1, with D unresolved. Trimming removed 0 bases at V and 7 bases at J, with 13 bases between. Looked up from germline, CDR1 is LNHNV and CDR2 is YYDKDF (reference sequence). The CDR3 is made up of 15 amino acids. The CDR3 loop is CATSRDRTMANEQFF. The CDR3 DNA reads TGTGCCACCAGCAGAGACAGGACGATGGCTAATGAGCAGTTCTTC.

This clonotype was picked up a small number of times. The CDR3: CASRSLAAQYF. The DNA of the CDR3 is TGTGCCAGCAGGTCTCTCGCGGCCCAGTACTTC. The genes are TRBV7-2 and TRBJ2-5; no clear D gene. V gave up 6 bases and J gave up 9 bases, with 11 bases separating them. Germline-derived CDR1 and CDR2 are SGHTA and FQGNSA. The CDR3 runs 11 residues. Drawing the rest from reference TRBV7-2 and TRBJ2-5, the complete variable domain is GAGVSQSPSNKVTEKGKDVELRCDPISGHTALYWYRQSLGQGLEFLIYFQGNSAPDKSGLPSDRFSAERTGGSVSTLTIQRTQQEDSAVYLCASRSLAAQYFGPGTRLLVL.

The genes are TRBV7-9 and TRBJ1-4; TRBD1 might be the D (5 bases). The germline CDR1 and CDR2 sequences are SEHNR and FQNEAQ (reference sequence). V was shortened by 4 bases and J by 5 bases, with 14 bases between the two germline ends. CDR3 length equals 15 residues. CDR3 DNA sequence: TGTGCCAGCAGCTCGACGGGGGTATCAAATGAAAAACTGTTTTTT. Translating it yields CASSSTGVSNEKLFF. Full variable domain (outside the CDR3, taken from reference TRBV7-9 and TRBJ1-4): DTGVSQNPRHKITKRGQNVTFRCDPISEHNRLYWYRQTLGQGPEFLTYFQNEAQLEKSRLLSDRFSAERPKGSFSTLEIQRTEQGDSAMYLCASSSTGVSNEKLFFGSGTQLSVL.

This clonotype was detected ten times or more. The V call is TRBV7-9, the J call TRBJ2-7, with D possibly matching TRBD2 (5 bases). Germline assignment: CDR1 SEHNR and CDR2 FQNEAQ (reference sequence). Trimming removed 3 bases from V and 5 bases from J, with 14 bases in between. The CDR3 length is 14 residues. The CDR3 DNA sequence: TGTGCCAGCAGCTTGGGCGGACTTGGCAACGAGCAGTACTTC. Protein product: CASSLGGLGNEQYF.

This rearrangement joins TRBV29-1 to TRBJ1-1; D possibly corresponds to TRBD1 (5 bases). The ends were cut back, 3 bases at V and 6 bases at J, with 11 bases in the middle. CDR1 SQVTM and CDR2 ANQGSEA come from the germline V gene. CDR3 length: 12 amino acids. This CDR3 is CSVELWGSEAFF. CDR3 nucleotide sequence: TGCAGCGTTGAGCTTTGGGGGTCTGAAGCTTTCTTT. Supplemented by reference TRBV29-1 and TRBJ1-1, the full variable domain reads SAVISQKPSRDICQRGTSLTIQCQVDSQVTMMFWYRQQPGQSLTLIATANQGSEATYESGFVIDKFPISRPNLTFSTLTVSNMSPEDSSIYLCSVELWGSEAFFGQGTRLTVV.

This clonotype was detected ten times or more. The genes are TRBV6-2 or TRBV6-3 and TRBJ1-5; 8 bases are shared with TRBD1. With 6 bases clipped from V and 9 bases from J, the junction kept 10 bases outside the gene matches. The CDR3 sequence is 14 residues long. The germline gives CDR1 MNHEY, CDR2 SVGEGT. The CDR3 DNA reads TGTGCCAGCAGCCGCGGACAGGGTACATGGCCCCAGCATTTT. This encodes CASSRGQGTWPQHF.

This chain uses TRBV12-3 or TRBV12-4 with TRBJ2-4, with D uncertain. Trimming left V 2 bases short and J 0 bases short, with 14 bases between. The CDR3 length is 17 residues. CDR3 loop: CASSLRSRSLAKNIQYF. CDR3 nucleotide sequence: TGTGCCAGCAGTTTAAGGAGTCGGAGCCTAGCCAAAAACATTCAGTACTTC.

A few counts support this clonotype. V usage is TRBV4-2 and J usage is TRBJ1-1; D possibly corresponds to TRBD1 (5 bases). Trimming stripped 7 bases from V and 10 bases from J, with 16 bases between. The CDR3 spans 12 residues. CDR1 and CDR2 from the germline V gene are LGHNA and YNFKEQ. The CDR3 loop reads CASTIPAGIAFF. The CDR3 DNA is TGTGCCAGCACCATTCCCGCAGGGATAGCTTTCTTT.

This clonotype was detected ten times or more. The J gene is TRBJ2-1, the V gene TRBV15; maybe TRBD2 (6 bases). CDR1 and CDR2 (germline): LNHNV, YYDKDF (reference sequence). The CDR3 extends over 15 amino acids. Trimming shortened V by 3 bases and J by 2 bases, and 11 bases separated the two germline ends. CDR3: CATSSRENPYNEQFF. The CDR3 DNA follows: TGTGCCACCAGCAGTCGGGAGAACCCCTACAATGAGCAGTTCTTC.

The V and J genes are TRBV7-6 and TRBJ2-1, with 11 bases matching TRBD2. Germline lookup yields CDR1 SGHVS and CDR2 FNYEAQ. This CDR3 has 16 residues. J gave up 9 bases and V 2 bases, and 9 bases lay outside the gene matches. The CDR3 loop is CASSLYSGGDFPEQFF. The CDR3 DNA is TGTGCCAGCAGCTTATATAGCGGGGGGGACTTTCCTGAGCAGTTCTTC.

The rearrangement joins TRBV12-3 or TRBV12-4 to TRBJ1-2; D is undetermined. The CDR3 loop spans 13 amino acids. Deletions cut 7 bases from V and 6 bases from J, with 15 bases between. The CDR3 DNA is TGTGCCAGCACCTTGGGAGGGAGCGATGGCTACACCTTC. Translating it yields CASTLGGSDGYTF.

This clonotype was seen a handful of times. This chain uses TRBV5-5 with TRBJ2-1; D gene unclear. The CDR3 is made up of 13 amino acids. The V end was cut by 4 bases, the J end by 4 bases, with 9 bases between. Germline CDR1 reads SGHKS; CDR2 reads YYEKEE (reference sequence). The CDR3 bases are TGTGCCAGCAGCCCGTGGCAGTACAATGAGCAGTTCTTC. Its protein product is CASSPWQYNEQFF.

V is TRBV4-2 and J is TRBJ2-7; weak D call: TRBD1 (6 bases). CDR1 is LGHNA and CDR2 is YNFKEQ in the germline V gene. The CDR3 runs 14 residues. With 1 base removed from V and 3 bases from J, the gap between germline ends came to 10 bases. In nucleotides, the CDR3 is TGTGCCAGCAGCCAAGCGGTAGGGGGCTACGAGCAGTACGTC. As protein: CASSQAVGGYEQYV.